This T cell receptor (beta chain) was retrieved from a study of shared clonotypes between healthy human individuals. The overall study: Used for every donor were three CD4 naive, three CD4 memory, two CD8 naive and one CD8 memory plate.

Method: immunoSEQ multiplex PCR; TCRdb's copy keeps in-frame clones and lacks some. The sample holds about a million clones, around 77% seen once. V lost 6 bases and J lost 1, with 24 bases in between. Germline V gives CDR1 SQVTM, CDR2 ANQGSEA. This CDR3 region has 17 residues. Material: memory CD4+ T cells from PBMCs. The subset denotes: CD45RA-negative fraction. This receptor was identified in a man younger than 35 in good health. Some clones in this sample may be carry-over from other donors' samples. The gene calls are TRBV29-1 and TRBJ1-1, with TRBD1 as a possible D gene (6 bases). CDR3 bases: TGCAGCGTCCGCAATCCAGACTACAGGGCTACGAACACTGAAGCTTTCTTT. It specifies CSVRNPDYRATNTEAFF.